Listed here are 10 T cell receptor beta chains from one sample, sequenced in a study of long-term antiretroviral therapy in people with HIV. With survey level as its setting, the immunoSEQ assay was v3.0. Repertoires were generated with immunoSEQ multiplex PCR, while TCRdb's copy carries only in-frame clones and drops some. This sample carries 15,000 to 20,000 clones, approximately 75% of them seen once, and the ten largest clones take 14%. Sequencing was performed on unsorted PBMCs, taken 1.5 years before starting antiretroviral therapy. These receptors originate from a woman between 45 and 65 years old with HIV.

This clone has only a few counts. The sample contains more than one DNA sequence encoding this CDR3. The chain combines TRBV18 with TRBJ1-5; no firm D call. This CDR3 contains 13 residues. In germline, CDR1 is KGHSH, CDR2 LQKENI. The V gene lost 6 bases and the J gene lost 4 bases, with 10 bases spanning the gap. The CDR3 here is CASSPDRNQPQHF. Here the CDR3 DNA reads TGTGCCAGCTCTCCGGACCGTAATCAGCCCCAGCATTTT.

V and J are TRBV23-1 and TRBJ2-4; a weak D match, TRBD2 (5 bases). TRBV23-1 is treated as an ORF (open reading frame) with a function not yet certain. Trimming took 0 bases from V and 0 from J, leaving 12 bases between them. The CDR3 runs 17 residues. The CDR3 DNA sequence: TGCGCCAGCAGTCAATCGGCCGCGAGGGTAGCCAAAAACATTCAGTACTTC. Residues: CASSQSAARVAKNIQYF.

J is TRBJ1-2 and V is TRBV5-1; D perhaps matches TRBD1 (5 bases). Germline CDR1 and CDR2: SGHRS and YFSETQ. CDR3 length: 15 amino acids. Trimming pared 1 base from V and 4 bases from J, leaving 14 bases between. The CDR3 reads CASSLTIRDAYGYTF. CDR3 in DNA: TGCGCCAGCAGCTTGACTATCCGGGACGCCTATGGCTACACCTTC.

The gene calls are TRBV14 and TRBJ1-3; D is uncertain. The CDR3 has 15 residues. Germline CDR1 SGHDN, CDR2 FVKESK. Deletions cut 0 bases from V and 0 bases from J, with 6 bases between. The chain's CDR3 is CASSQEVSSGNTIYF. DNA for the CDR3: TGTGCCAGCAGCCAAGAGGTTAGCTCTGGAAACACCATATATTTT.

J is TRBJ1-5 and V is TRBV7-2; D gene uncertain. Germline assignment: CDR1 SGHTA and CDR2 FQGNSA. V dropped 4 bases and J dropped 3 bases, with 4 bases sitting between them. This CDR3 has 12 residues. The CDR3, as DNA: TGTGCCAGCAGCTCGAACAATCAGCCCCAGCATTTT. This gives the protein CASSSNNQPQHF.

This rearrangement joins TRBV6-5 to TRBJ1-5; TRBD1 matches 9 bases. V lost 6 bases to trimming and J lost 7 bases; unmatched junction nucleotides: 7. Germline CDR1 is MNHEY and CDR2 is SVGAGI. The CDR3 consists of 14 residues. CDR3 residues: CASSRDRAGQPQHF. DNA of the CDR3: TGTGCCAGCAGCCGGGACAGGGCAGGCCAGCCCCAGCATTTT.

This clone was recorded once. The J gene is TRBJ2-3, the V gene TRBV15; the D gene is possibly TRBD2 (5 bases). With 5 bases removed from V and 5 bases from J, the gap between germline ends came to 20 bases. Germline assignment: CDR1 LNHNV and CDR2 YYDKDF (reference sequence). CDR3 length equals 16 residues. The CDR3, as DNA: TGTGCCACCAGCGGAAAACTAGGAGCCCTTGTAGATACGCAGTATTTT. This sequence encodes CATSGKLGALVDTQYF.

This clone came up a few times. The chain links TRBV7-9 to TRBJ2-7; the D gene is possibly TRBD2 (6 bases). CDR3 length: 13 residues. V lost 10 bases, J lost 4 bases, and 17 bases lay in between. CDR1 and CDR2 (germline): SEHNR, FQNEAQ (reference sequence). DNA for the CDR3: TGTGCCATCGCCGGGACTGATATTTACGAGCAGTACTTC. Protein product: CAIAGTDIYEQYF.

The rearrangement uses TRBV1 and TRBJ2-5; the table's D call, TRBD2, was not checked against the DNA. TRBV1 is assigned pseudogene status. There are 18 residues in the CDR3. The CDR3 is CTSSQDWGGWQPGETQYF. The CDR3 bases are TGCACCAGCAGCCAAGATTGGGGGGGGTGGCAGCCAGGGGAGACCCAGTACTTC.

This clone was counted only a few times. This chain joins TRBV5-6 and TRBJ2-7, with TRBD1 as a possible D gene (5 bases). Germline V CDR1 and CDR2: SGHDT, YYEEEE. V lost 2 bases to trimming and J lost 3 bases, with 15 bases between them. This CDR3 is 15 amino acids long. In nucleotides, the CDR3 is TGTGCCAGCAGCTTCTTTAGGGGAATGGTCTACGAGCAGTACTTC. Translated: CASSFFRGMVYEQYF. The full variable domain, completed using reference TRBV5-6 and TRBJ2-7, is DAGVTQSPTHLIKTRGQQVTLRCSPKSGHDTVSWYQQALGQGPQFIFQYYEEEERQRGNFPDRFSGHQFPNYSSELNVNALLLGDSALYLCASSFFRGMVYEQYFGPGTRLTVT.